This T cell receptor (beta chain) emerged from a study of T cells after yellow fever vaccination. Study-wide points: After the booster, nearly 98% of CD4 and approximately 90% of CD8 primary-response clones were re-detected.

A universal primer site and UMIs were added as TCR cDNA was made by 5'RACE template switching. TCRdb re-derived calls from the 5' RACE reads in MiXCR, one entry per CDR3 protein. The data show 150,000 or so distinct CDR3 sequences, around 7.2% seen once. This clonotype was recorded a few times. The antigen remains undetermined. V lost 6 bases and J 5 bases, leaving 17 bases between the germline ends. Germline V CDR1 and CDR2: MNHEY, SVGEGT. CDR3 length equals 15 residues. The V call is TRBV6-2 or TRBV6-3, the J call TRBJ2-1, with a weak D call TRBD1 (6 bases). This receptor was taken from a man between 18 and 35 years old who received the YFV17D yellow fever vaccine. The source material was CD4+ T cells sorted from PBMCs, sampled 4 to 6 days after the first yellow fever vaccination. The CDR3 DNA follows: TGTGCCAGCAGACAATACAGGGTGAGCGACAATGAGCAGTTCTTC. Amino acids: CASRQYRVSDNEQFF.